The entry below describes one TCR beta chain. Recruits, aged roughly 18 to 100 years, lived in 25 or so US areas. Per the authors' pipeline: From reference gene primer amplification, estimates of nucleated cell counts were derived. Method: immunoSEQ multiplex PCR; TCRdb's copy keeps in-frame clones and lacks some. Clone size and V and J calls were adopted from that table, with D and trimming inferred from the DNA. The sample holds about 180,000 clones, about 90% seen once. Germline V gene data show CDR1 as WNHNN and CDR2 as SYGVQD (reference sequence). CDR3 length: 15 residues. Trimming took off 6 bases at V and 2 bases at J, with 13 bases between the two ends. This sample was included in a study of blood T cell repertoires in COVID-19. Study-level background: Sites in the United States, Italy and Spain provided acute and convalescent COVID-19 samples.

The chain joins TRBV10-1 to TRBJ2-2, with D possibly being TRBD2 (6 bases). This TCR was sampled from a woman aged 45 to 65 who had recovered from COVID-19. The specimen sequenced was PBMCs or T cells enriched from blood (not recorded which). CDR3 protein: CASSPGTANTGELFF. The CDR3 region has the DNA TGCGCCAGCAGCCCCGGGACTGCAAACACCGGGGAGCTGTTTTTT.